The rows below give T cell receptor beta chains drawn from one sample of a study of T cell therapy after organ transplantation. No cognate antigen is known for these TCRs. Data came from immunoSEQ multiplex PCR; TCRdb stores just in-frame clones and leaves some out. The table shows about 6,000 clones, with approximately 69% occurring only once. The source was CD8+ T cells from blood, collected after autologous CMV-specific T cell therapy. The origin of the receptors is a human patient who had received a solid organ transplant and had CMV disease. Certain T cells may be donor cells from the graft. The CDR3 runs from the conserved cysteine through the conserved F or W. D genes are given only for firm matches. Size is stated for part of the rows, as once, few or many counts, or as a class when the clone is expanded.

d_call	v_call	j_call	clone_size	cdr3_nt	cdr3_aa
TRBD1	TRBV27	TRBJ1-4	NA	TGTGCCAGCAGTTCGTTCTTCAGGGGGCGCAATGAAAAACTGTTTTTT	CASSSFFRGRNEKLFF
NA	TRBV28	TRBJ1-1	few	TGTGCCAGCAGTTTCCTGACTGTCAACACTGAAGCTTTCTTT	CASSFLTVNTEAFF
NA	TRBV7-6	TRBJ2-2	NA	TGTGCCAGCAGCTTAAGTAACACCGGGGAGCTGTTTTTT	CASSLSNTGELFF
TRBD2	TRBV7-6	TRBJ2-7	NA	TGTGCCAGCACCTTCGACTCGCGGGAGGGCTCCTCCGAGCAGTACTTC	CASTFDSREGSSEQYF
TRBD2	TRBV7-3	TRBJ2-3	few	TGTGCCAGCAGCTCGGGACTAGCGGGAGATGTGTTGGCAGATACGCAGTATTTT	CASSSGLAGDVLADTQYF
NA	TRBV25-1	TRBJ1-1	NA	TGTGCCAGCAGTGAATTTGGCAGGGTCACTGAAGCTTTCTTT	CASSEFGRVTEAFF
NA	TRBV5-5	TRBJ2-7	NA	TGTGCCAGCAGCTTGGTGGCAGGGAGTGGTTACGAGCAGTACTTC	CASSLVAGSGYEQYF
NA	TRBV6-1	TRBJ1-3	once	TGTGCCAGCAGTGAAAGTCTCTCTGGAAACACCATATATTTT	CASSESLSGNTIYF
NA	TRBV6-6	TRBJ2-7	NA	TGTGCCAGCACCCTTACTCAGGAGGGAGGCTCCTACGAGCAGTACTTC	CASTLTQEGGSYEQYF
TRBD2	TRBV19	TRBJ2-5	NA	TGTGCCAGTAGTCTTGGACTAGCCGGGGAAGAGACCCAGTACTTC	CASSLGLAGEETQYF
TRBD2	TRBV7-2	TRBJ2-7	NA	TGTGCCAGCAGCTTAACTACTAGCGGGTTCTCCTACGAGCAGTACTTC	CASSLTTSGFSYEQYF